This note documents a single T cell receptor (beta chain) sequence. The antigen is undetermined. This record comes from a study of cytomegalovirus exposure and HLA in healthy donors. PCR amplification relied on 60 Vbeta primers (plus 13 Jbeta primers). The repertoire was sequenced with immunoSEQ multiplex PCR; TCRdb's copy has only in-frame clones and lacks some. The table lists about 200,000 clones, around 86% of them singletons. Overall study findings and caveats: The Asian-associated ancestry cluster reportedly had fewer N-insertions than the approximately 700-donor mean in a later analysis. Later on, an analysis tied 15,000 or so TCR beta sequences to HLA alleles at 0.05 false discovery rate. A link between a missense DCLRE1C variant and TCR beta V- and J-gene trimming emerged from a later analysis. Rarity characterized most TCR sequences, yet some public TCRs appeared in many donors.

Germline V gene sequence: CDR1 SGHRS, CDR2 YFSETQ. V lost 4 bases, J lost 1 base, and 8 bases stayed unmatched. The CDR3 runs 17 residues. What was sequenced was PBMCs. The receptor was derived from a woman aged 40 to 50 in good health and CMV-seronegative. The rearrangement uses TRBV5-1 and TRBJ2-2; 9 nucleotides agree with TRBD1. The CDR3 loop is CASSRDRVGLNTGELFF. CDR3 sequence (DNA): TGCGCCAGCAGCCGGGACAGGGTCGGCCTGAACACCGGGGAGCTGTTTTTT.